The T cell receptor (beta chain) described here comes from a study of blood T cell repertoires in COVID-19. Germline V lookup: CDR1 MNHNS, CDR2 SASEGT. Trimming pared 1 base from V and 2 bases from J, leaving 9 bases between. The CDR3 loop spans 15 amino acids. Clones were read by immunoSEQ multiplex PCR, and TCRdb kept only the in-frame ones, dropping some. This table holds some 78,000 clones, around 89% found once. The sample was peripheral blood. The clonotype originates from a man in his 70s with active or convalescent COVID-19. The chain joins TRBV6-1 to TRBJ1-5; tentatively, D is TRBD1 (5 bases). CDR3 amino acids: CASSEGQLGNQPQHF. In nucleotides, the CDR3 is TGTGCCAGCAGTGAAGGACAGTTAGGCAATCAGCCCCAGCATTTT.